Shown below are 27 T cell receptor beta chains from a single sample sequenced in a study of cytomegalovirus exposure and HLA in healthy donors. Primers included in the PCR were 60 Vbeta and 13 Jbeta primers. Produced via immunoSEQ multiplex PCR; TCRdb's table is partial and in-frame only. The sample contains 150,000 or so clones, about two thirds of which appear only once. Sequencing input: PBMCs. Receptor source: a woman aged 18-30 years in good health and CMV-seronegative.

This chain uses TRBV9 with TRBJ1-2; D is undetermined. The CDR3 extends over 14 amino acids. Looked up from germline, CDR1 is SGDLS and CDR2 is YYNGEE. Trimming pared 2 bases from V and 8 bases from J, leaving 16 bases between. The CDR3 loop is CASSVGDGSGGYTF. CDR3 sequence (DNA): TGTGCCAGCAGCGTCGGGGATGGGTCAGGAGGCTACACCTTC. The variable domain in full, with the rest retrieved from reference TRBV9 and TRBJ1-2, is DSGVTQTPKHLITATGQRVTLRCSPRSGDLSVYWYQQSLDQGLQFLIQYYNGEERAKGNILERFSAQQFPDLHSELNLSSLELGDSALYFCASSVGDGSGGYTFGSGTRLTVV.

The chain uses TRBV7-8 and TRBJ1-6, with 7 bases matching TRBD1. CDR3 length: 15 amino acids. V shed 1 base, J shed 9 bases, and the junction held 6 bases outside the gene matches. Germline CDR1 SGHVS, CDR2 FQNEAQ. The CDR3: CASSLGTGSISPLHF. The CDR3 DNA is TGTGCCAGCAGCTTAGGGACAGGATCTATTTCACCCCTCCACTTT.

The sample holds a few counts of this clone. V usage is TRBV6-1 and J usage is TRBJ2-1, with 11 bases lining up with TRBD1. The CDR3 extends over 15 amino acids. Germline loops: CDR1 MNHNS, CDR2 SASEGT. V lost 8 bases to trimming and J lost 4 bases; unmatched junction nucleotides: 7. The CDR3 spells CASDRGTGGYNEQFF. The DNA of the CDR3 is TGTGCCAGCGACCGAGGGACAGGGGGATACAATGAGCAGTTCTTC.

This rearrangement joins TRBV7-8 to TRBJ2-1; the match to TRBD2 covers 7 bases. Germline V gene lookup returns CDR1 SGHVS and CDR2 FQNEAQ. The CDR3 sequence is 15 residues long. With V trimmed by 4 bases and J by 2 bases, 5 bases remained unmatched. CDR3 in DNA: TGTGCCAGCAGCTATGCTAGCGGAGCCTACAATGAGCAGTTCTTC. It translates to CASSYASGAYNEQFF.

V and J are TRBV9 and TRBJ1-2; weak D call: TRBD1 (6 bases). CDR1 and CDR2 from the germline V gene are SGDLS and YYNGEE. The CDR3 extends over 14 amino acids. V lost 0 bases and J 5 bases, leaving 11 bases between the germline ends. The DNA for the CDR3 is TGTGCCAGCAGCGTAGAGGACAGCCATTATGGCTACACCTTC. Translated: CASSVEDSHYGYTF. The variable domain in full, completed from reference TRBV9 and TRBJ1-2, reads DSGVTQTPKHLITATGQRVTLRCSPRSGDLSVYWYQQSLDQGLQFLIQYYNGEERAKGNILERFSAQQFPDLHSELNLSSLELGDSALYFCASSVEDSHYGYTFGSGTRLTVV.

The chain links TRBV7-3 to TRBJ2-4; 8 nucleotides match TRBD2. Germline V gene data show CDR1 as SGHTA and CDR2 as FQGTGA. The CDR3 consists of 13 residues. The ends lost 5 bases at V and 8 bases at J; junction bases unmatched: 5. This CDR3 is CASSPGGSYIQYF. The CDR3 DNA sequence: TGTGCCAGCAGCCCGGGAGGGTCCTACATTCAGTACTTC.

This rearrangement joins TRBV27 to TRBJ1-6; TRBD1 matches 9 bases. Germline trimming cut 3 bases from V and 3 bases from J; bases unmatched to any gene: 15. Germline CDR1 is MNHEY and CDR2 is SMNVEV (reference sequence). The CDR3 loop spans 20 amino acids. For the CDR3, the DNA is TGTGCCAGCAGTTTTAGGGGGGGGTTGACAGGGGGAATCTATAATTCACCCCTCCACTTT. Its translation: CASSFRGGLTGGIYNSPLHF.

V gene TRBV6-6 combines with J gene TRBJ2-3, with TRBD2 matching 8 bases. This CDR3 comprises 15 residues. V shed 6 bases and J 0 bases; nucleotides not matched to a gene: 5. CDR1 and CDR2 (germline): MNHNY, SVGAGI (reference sequence). In DNA, the CDR3 is TGTGCCAGCAGGTGGGGACTAGATAGCACAGATACGCAGTATTTT. It translates to CASRWGLDSTDTQYF.

The genes are TRBV6-1 and TRBJ2-2; possible D gene TRBD2, 5 bases. Trimming stripped 2 bases from V and 2 bases from J, with 15 bases between. Germline V gives CDR1 MNHNS, CDR2 SASEGT. This CDR3 comprises 17 residues. CDR3 sequence reads: CASSETTHTGNTGELFF. Written as DNA, the CDR3 is TGTGCCAGCAGTGAAACTACCCACACGGGAAACACCGGGGAGCTGTTTTTT.

The chain has TRBV6-5 and TRBJ2-3; TRBD2 might be the D (7 bases). This CDR3 has 14 residues. Germline CDR1 and CDR2: MNHEY and SVGAGI. Trimming shortened V by 7 bases and J by 6 bases, and 17 bases separated the two germline ends. The DNA for the CDR3 is TGTGCCAGCACCAAAGGGGGGCGGGGGGATACGCAGTATTTT. Translated: CASTKGGRGDTQYF.

The chain is built from TRBV13 and TRBJ2-2; possible D gene TRBD1, 5 bases. With 8 bases removed from V and 5 bases from J, the gap between germline ends came to 18 bases. From germline, CDR1 is PRHDT and CDR2 FYEKMQ (reference sequence). The CDR3 sequence is 15 residues long. CDR3 region: CASRSASSGTGELFF. For the CDR3, the DNA is TGTGCCAGCCGCTCGGCCTCCTCAGGGACCGGGGAGCTGTTTTTT.

The rearrangement links TRBV2 to TRBJ1-1; D may be TRBD1 (5 bases). The ends were cut back, 5 bases at V and 8 bases at J, with 12 bases in the middle. The CDR3 has 12 residues. In germline, CDR1 is SNHLY, CDR2 FYNNEI. For the CDR3, the DNA is TGTGCCAGCAGTTTGGACATGAAGGAAGCTTTCTTT. It specifies CASSLDMKEAFF.

The chain recombines TRBV7-9 with TRBJ2-1; 11 bases agree with TRBD2. The CDR3 length is 17 residues. In germline, CDR1 is SEHNR, CDR2 FQNEAQ (reference sequence). J was trimmed by 7 bases and V by 5 bases; bases with no gene match: 13. The CDR3 coding sequence is TGTGCCAGCAGCCGCGGCCTTCTAGCGGGAGGCCCTAATGAGCAGTTCTTC. Translated: CASSRGLLAGGPNEQFF.

This clone turned up a few times. V usage is TRBV7-2 and J usage is TRBJ2-1, with D possibly TRBD2 on 5 matching bases. Germline CDR1 and CDR2: SGHTA and FQGNSA. The CDR3 spans 16 residues. The V end was cut by 5 bases, the J end by 6 bases, with 20 bases between. The CDR3 nucleotides are TGTGCCAGCAGCGAACGCGTTGAACTAGGAACCAATGAGCAGTTCTTC. Protein: CASSERVELGTNEQFF.

The V and J genes are TRBV7-9 and TRBJ2-3, with 13 bases identical to TRBD2. The CDR3 is made up of 19 amino acids. CDR1 is SEHNR and CDR2 is FQNEAQ in the germline V gene (reference sequence). After removal of 7 bases from V and 1 base from J, the junction contained 14 bases not matched to a gene. The CDR3 loop reads CASTGRVTSGGTGTDTQYF. DNA for the CDR3: TGTGCCAGCACTGGAAGGGTGACTAGCGGGGGGACGGGCACAGATACGCAGTATTTT.

The rearrangement links TRBV5-5 to TRBJ1-2; perhaps TRBD1 as D (5 bases). Trimming took off 4 bases at V and 5 bases at J, with 18 bases between the two ends. The CDR3 is made up of 15 amino acids. Germline V gene data show CDR1 as SGHKS and CDR2 as YYEKEE (reference sequence). The CDR3 nucleotides read TGTGCCAGCAGCGTCGCCCCAGGGTCCCCTTATGGCTACACCTTC. Amino acid sequence: CASSVAPGSPYGYTF. The whole variable domain, filled in from reference TRBV5-5 and TRBJ1-2, reads DAGVTQSPTHLIKTRGQQVTLRCSPISGHKSVSWYQQVLGQGPQFIFQYYEKEERGRGNFPDRFSARQFPNYSSELNVNALLLGDSALYLCASSVAPGSPYGYTFGSGTRLTVV.

This chain joins TRBV4-3 and TRBJ1-6; tentative D call: TRBD1 (5 bases). The CDR3 has 15 amino acids. Per the germline V gene, CDR1 is LGHNA and CDR2 is YSLEER. V lost 3 bases to trimming and J lost 8 bases, with 14 bases between them. The chain's CDR3 is CASSQNQGLDSPLHF. DNA for the CDR3: TGCGCCAGCAGCCAGAATCAGGGTTTGGATTCACCCCTCCACTTT.

The chain has TRBV7-9 and TRBJ2-5; the match to TRBD2 covers 11 bases. V was clipped by 4 bases and J by 2 bases; unmatched bases: 3. The CDR3 has 15 residues. The germline V gene has CDR1 SEHNR and CDR2 FQNEAQ (reference sequence). CDR3 nucleotides: TGTGCCAGCAGCTCCCGGACTAGCGGGCAAGAGACCCAGTACTTC. As protein: CASSSRTSGQETQYF.

The chain uses TRBV30 and TRBJ1-1; D possibly corresponds to TRBD1 (5 bases). Looked up from germline, CDR1 is GTSNPN and CDR2 is SVGIG (reference sequence). The ends were cut back, 0 bases at V and 1 base at J, with 9 bases in the middle. The CDR3 contains 14 residues. Here the CDR3 reads CAWSVYRRNTEAFF. CDR3 DNA: TGTGCCTGGAGTGTTTACAGGAGGAACACTGAAGCTTTCTTT.

This CDR3 is CASSPPRLGNYNEQFF. The DNA for the CDR3 is TGTGCCAGCAGCCCCCCTCGACTAGGGAACTACAATGAGCAGTTCTTC. V usage is TRBV7-2 and J usage is TRBJ2-1; a weak D match, TRBD2 (6 bases). V was cut by 5 bases and J by 3 bases, with 17 bases left in between. In germline, CDR1 is SGHTA, CDR2 FQGNSA. This CDR3 is 16 amino acids long.

The chain uses TRBV11-2 and TRBJ1-2, with a possible D match to TRBD1 (6 bases). With 5 bases removed from V and 3 bases from J, the gap between germline ends came to 10 bases. CDR1 SGHAT and CDR2 FQNNGV come from the germline V gene. CDR3 length: 13 amino acids. The CDR3 loop reads CASSPGTYYGYTF. The CDR3 nucleotides read TGTGCCAGCAGCCCGGGGACATACTATGGCTACACCTTC.

This clone has more than one count but fewer than ten. The chain employs TRBV5-1 and TRBJ2-3, with D unresolved. The ends were cut back, 0 bases at V and 1 base at J, with 6 bases in the middle. The CDR3 runs to 14 residues. Germline V CDR1 and CDR2: SGHRS, YFSETQ. CDR3 nucleotide sequence: TGCGCCAGCAGCTTGGACACCCGCACAGATACGCAGTATTTT. Protein sequence: CASSLDTRTDTQYF.

The chain links TRBV5-6 to TRBJ2-7, with 8 bases fitting TRBD2. CDR1 is SGHDT, CDR2 YYEEEE, per germline. CDR3 length equals 16 residues. V trimming: 4 bases; J trimming: 1 base; junction bases outside the gene matches: 10. The CDR3 DNA sequence: TGTGCCAGCAGCCCCGGGGGGGCCGTGAGGTCCTACGAGCAGTACTTC. Its translation is CASSPGGAVRSYEQYF. The variable domain in full, with the rest retrieved from reference TRBV5-6 and TRBJ2-7, is DAGVTQSPTHLIKTRGQQVTLRCSPKSGHDTVSWYQQALGQGPQFIFQYYEEEERQRGNFPDRFSGHQFPNYSSELNVNALLLGDSALYLCASSPGGAVRSYEQYFGPGTRLTVT.

The V and J genes are TRBV4-3 and TRBJ2-2, with D perhaps matching TRBD2 (6 bases). The V end was cut by 4 bases, the J end by 2 bases, with 11 bases between. This CDR3 spans 15 amino acids. Germline CDR1 is LGHNA and CDR2 is YSLEER. CDR3 nucleotides: TGCGCCAGCAGCCTGGGGACTTCCAACACCGGGGAGCTGTTTTTT. Residues: CASSLGTSNTGELFF.

This clone was counted only a few times. The chain uses TRBV6-5 and TRBJ1-4, with a weak D call TRBD1 (5 bases). The CDR3 loop spans 14 amino acids. The V end lost 7 bases, the J end lost 3 bases, and 12 bases lay between the germline ends. The germline V gene has CDR1 MNHEY and CDR2 SVGAGI. In nucleotides, the CDR3 is TGTGCCAGCACCCACGACAGTTCTAATGAAAAACTGTTTTTT. This sequence encodes CASTHDSSNEKLFF.

The rearrangement joins TRBV10-3 to TRBJ1-1, with 9 bases that match TRBD1. Unmatched junction bases numbered 6, after V lost 6 bases and J lost 10 bases. The CDR3 runs to 12 residues. CDR1 ENHRY and CDR2 SYGVKD come from the germline V gene. As DNA, the CDR3 is TGTGCCATCAGGGAGACAGGGGGGTTAGCTTTCTTT. It encodes CAIRETGGLAFF.

This chain connects TRBV21-1 to TRBJ1-2; the table's D call, TRBD1, was not checked against the DNA. TRBV21-1 is termed a pseudogene. This CDR3 has 16 residues. Here the CDR3 DNA reads TGTGCCAGCAGCAAAGCGGAGATTGGACAGTCCTATGGCTACACCTTC. Translated: CASSKAEIGQSYGYTF.